This T cell receptor (beta chain) was documented in a study of blood T cell repertoires in COVID-19. Across the study: Samples representing acute and convalescent COVID-19 were sourced from the United States, Italy and Spain. T cells, B-cell-depleted T cells, or PBMCs provided the cDNA or gDNA that served as material.

Looked up from germline, CDR1 is SNHLY and CDR2 is FYNNEI. This CDR3 comprises 16 residues. V was pared by 4 bases and J by 4 bases, with 14 bases between. Source study methods: Reference gene primer amplification gave nucleated cell count estimates. The data were produced by immunoSEQ multiplex PCR, yet TCRdb's version contains in-frame clones alone and is incomplete. V and J calls and clone size are those listed in that table; D and trimming were worked out from the DNA. The sample has about 180,000 clones; about 87% are singletons. The sample consisted of peripheral blood. This TCR derives from a woman aged 50 to 65 with acute or convalescent COVID-19. V and J are TRBV2 and TRBJ2-6, with D tentatively TRBD2 (7 bases). The CDR3 DNA follows: TGTGCCAGCAGTGGACGGGGGGCAAGGGGGGCCAACGTCCTGACTTTC. This translates into CASSGRGARGANVLTF.